This is a list of T cell receptor beta chains from one sample in a study of T cell responses to AZD1222 COVID-19 vaccine. The protocol was immunoSEQ multiplex PCR, while the TCRdb copy is restricted to in-frame clones and leaves out a portion. The table includes about 120,000 clones, 70% to 90% detected once. The source material was peripheral blood, sampled on day 0 of AZD1222 vaccination. The receptors stem from an adult in good health. Each CDR3 is given with its conserved first and last residue. The order of the fields is CDR3 length, D gene, V gene, clone size, J gene, CDR3 DNA, CDR3 protein. D genes are given only for firm matches. The size entry is marked missing in some rows and otherwise reads once, few, many or a size class.

10,-,TRBV2,-,TRBJ1-1,TGTGCCAGCAGTGTGGGTGAAGCTTTCTTT,CASSVGEAFF
14,-,TRBV6-1,many,TRBJ1-2,TGTGCCAGCAGTGAAATCGCAGCCCAATTAGGCTACACCTTC,CASSEIAAQLGYTF
18,-,TRBV15,-,TRBJ1-5,TGTGCCACCAGCAGCCAAGGGATTCGGACAGATAGCAATCAGCCCCAGCATTTT,CATSSQGIRTDSNQPQHF
15,TRBD1,TRBV19,once,TRBJ2-5,TGTGCCAGTAGTATTGTCGGGCAGGGGGAAGAGACCCAGTACTTC,CASSIVGQGEETQYF
15,-,TRBV7-2,-,TRBJ1-3,TGTGCCAGCAGCTTAGAGGCGAGCTCTGGAAACACCATATATTTT,CASSLEASSGNTIYF
16,-,TRBV2,once,TRBJ1-2,TGTGCCAGCTACTATGCGTTGGGACCCGCTAACTATGGCTACACCTTC,CASYYALGPANYGYTF
14,-,TRBV6-1,-,TRBJ1-1,TGTGCCAGCAGTGAATGGGGGGGGAAAACTGAAGCTTTCTTT,CASSEWGGKTEAFF
14,-,TRBV7-9,-,TRBJ2-5,TGTGCCAGCAGCTTAGGAGCGGTAGCTTGGGACCAGTACTTC,CASSLGAVAWDQYF
13,-,TRBV6-5,-,TRBJ2-2,TGTGCCAGCAGTTCGGTCCCTACCGGGGAGCTGTTTTTT,CASSSVPTGELFF
14,-,TRBV19,-,TRBJ2-7,TGTGCCAGTAGTATAGTACAGGGTACCTACGAGCAGTACTTC,CASSIVQGTYEQYF
15,-,TRBV19,-,TRBJ2-3,TGTGCCAGTAACAAAGGGGGACTACCGGACCTAACGCAGTATTTT,CASNKGGLPDLTQYF
12,-,TRBV2,-,TRBJ1-1,TGTGCCAGCAGTGAAGCTGACACTGAAGCTTTCTTT,CASSEADTEAFF
15,-,TRBV6-5,-,TRBJ1-3,TGTGCCAGCAGTTACTCCGGGGGCTCCGGAAACACCATATATTTT,CASSYSGGSGNTIYF
14,-,TRBV5-1,-,TRBJ2-7,TGCGCCAGCAGCTTGCTACAGGGTAAAGACGAGCAGTACTTC,CASSLLQGKDEQYF
12,-,TRBV24-1,-,TRBJ2-7,TGTGCCACCAGTGGAAGGGGGGACGAGCAGTACTTC,CATSGRGDEQYF
16,-,TRBV7-2,-,TRBJ1-3,TGTGCCAGCAGCTTATCTGGGGTAACGTCTGGAAACACCATATATTTT,CASSLSGVTSGNTIYF
14,-,TRBV28,-,TRBJ1-6,TGTGCCAGTAAAAGAGGACCCACAAATTCACCCCTCCACTTT,CASKRGPTNSPLHF
14,-,TRBV11-3,-,TRBJ2-2,TGTGCCAGCAGCTTTGAGTCTCGGGCCGGGGAGCTGTTTTTT,CASSFESRAGELFF
14,-,TRBV10-3,-,TRBJ1-1,TGTGCCATCAGTGGCAGACTAGAGAACACTGAAGCTTTCTTT,CAISGRLENTEAFF
20,TRBD2,TRBV4-2,-,TRBJ2-1,TGTGCCAGCAGCCAAGGGCCACTAGCGGGGGGGTCTGTCTCTTACAATGAGCAGTTCTTC,CASSQGPLAGGSVSYNEQFF
15,-,TRBV5-4,-,TRBJ2-1,TGTGCCAGCAGCTTGCTCCGGGGCACTAAAACTGAGCAGTTCTTC,CASSLLRGTKTEQFF
13,-,TRBV4-1,-,TRBJ2-7,TGCGCCAGCAGCCAAGTGGGGAACTACGAGCAGTACTTC,CASSQVGNYEQYF
16,-,TRBV28,-,TRBJ1-3,TGTGCCAGCAGTGCCCCGGGGGGGGGCTCTGGAAACACCATATATTTT,CASSAPGGGSGNTIYF
14,TRBD1,TRBV29-1,-,TRBJ1-3,TGCAGCGTTGGGACAGGGGATTTTGGAAACACCATATATTTT,CSVGTGDFGNTIYF
13,-,TRBV18,-,TRBJ1-1,TGTGCCAGCTCCCCAACTAGGGACACTGAAGCTTTCTTT,CASSPTRDTEAFF
16,-,TRBV15,once,TRBJ1-5,TGTGCCACCAGCAGAGATCCACGCACGTCCAATCAGCCCCAGCATTTT,CATSRDPRTSNQPQHF
21,TRBD2,TRBV28,-,TRBJ2-7,TGTGCCAGCAGTCTCACTACGCCCCGGACTAGCGGGAGAAAGAGCTCCTACGAGCAGTACTTC,CASSLTTPRTSGRKSSYEQYF
18,TRBD2,TRBV7-8,once,TRBJ2-7,TGTGCCAGCAGCTTAAAGACCTTTGGACTAGCGGAATCCTACGAGCAGTACTTC,CASSLKTFGLAESYEQYF
15,TRBD1,TRBV5-5,once,TRBJ2-3,TGTGCCAGCAGCTTGGGGACAGGAATAACAGATACGCAGTATTTT,CASSLGTGITDTQYF
15,-,TRBV27,-,TRBJ1-5,TGTGCCAGCAGGAGGACACCCGATAGCAATCAGCCCCAGCATTTT,CASRRTPDSNQPQHF
16,-,TRBV19,-,TRBJ2-7,TGTGCCAGTAGTCCCTCGCACGGTGGACGGTACTACGAGCAGTACTTC,CASSPSHGGRYYEQYF
14,TRBD2,TRBV7-2,-,TRBJ2-5,TGTGCCAGCAGCTTCCAAAGCGGGAAAGAGACCCAGTACTTC,CASSFQSGKETQYF
10,-,TRBV12-3/TRBV12-4,-,TRBJ1-1,TGTGCCACAACTCCGGGTCGGGCTTTCTTT,CATTPGRAFF
13,-,TRBV6-5,-,TRBJ1-1,TGTGCCAGCACCTTACTGGGGAACACTGAAGCTTTCTTT,CASTLLGNTEAFF
15,-,TRBV7-6,-,TRBJ2-1,TGTGCCAGCAGCTTAGGCCTTAATCAATACAATGAGCAGTTCTTC,CASSLGLNQYNEQFF
16,TRBD1,TRBV4-3,-,TRBJ1-4,TGCGCCAGCAGCCAAGATGGTCGGGGACAGAATGAAAAACTGTTTTTT,CASSQDGRGQNEKLFF
13,-,TRBV28,once,TRBJ1-2,TGTGCCAGCAGATCAGGCTCTAACTATGGCTACACCTTC,CASRSGSNYGYTF
12,-,TRBV25-1,-,TRBJ1-1,TGTGCCAGCACGGGACATAACACTGAAGCTTTCTTT,CASTGHNTEAFF
13,-,TRBV12-3/TRBV12-4,once,TRBJ2-2,TGTGCCATCCCAGGGCCGAACACCGGGGAGCTGTTTTTT,CAIPGPNTGELFF
14,TRBD1,TRBV5-6,-,TRBJ1-4,TGTGCCAGCAGCTGGGACAGGGGAAGTGAAAAACTGTTTTTT,CASSWDRGSEKLFF
14,-,TRBV27,-,TRBJ1-4,TGTGCCAGCTCTGGGGGGTCGACTAATGAAAAACTGTTTTTT,CASSGGSTNEKLFF
13,-,TRBV12-3/TRBV12-4,-,TRBJ2-3,TGTGCCAGCAGTTATGAGGCTGATTATACGCAGTATTTT,CASSYEADYTQYF
16,-,TRBV6-1,many,TRBJ1-5,TGTGCCAGCAGTGAAGGGGATGGTACAGGGTTTCAGCCCCAGCATTTT,CASSEGDGTGFQPQHF
13,-,TRBV28,-,TRBJ1-4,TGTGCCAGCAGGGGACAAATTAATGAAAAACTGTTTTTT,CASRGQINEKLFF
15,-,TRBV28,few,TRBJ2-6,TGTGCCATTCGTGGGGGGAGCTCTGGGGCCAACGTCCTGACTTTC,CAIRGGSSGANVLTF
13,-,TRBV5-4,-,TRBJ2-1,TGTGCCAGCAGCTTGAATGTGGGAGATGAGCAGTTCTTC,CASSLNVGDEQFF
13,TRBD1,TRBV12-3/TRBV12-4,-,TRBJ1-1,TGTGCCAGCAGTGTTGACAGGGCGACTGAAGCTTTCTTT,CASSVDRATEAFF
14,-,TRBV11-3,-,TRBJ2-2,TGTGCCAGCAGCTTAGGAGGGAACACCGGGGAGCTGTTTTTT,CASSLGGNTGELFF
14,TRBD1,TRBV5-4,-,TRBJ1-6,TGTGCCAGCAGCTTTGACAGGGGATATTCACCCCTCCACTTT,CASSFDRGYSPLHF
13,-,TRBV6-5,-,TRBJ1-1,TGTGCCAGCAGGAACAGGGCCAACACTGAAGCTTTCTTT,CASRNRANTEAFF
13,-,TRBV6-5,-,TRBJ1-5,TGTGCCAGCGTACAGGCCTGGGGCCAGCCCCAGCATTTT,CASVQAWGQPQHF
14,-,TRBV19,once,TRBJ2-7,TGTGCCAGTAGCCCCCAGACAGCCTCCTACGAGCAGTACTTC,CASSPQTASYEQYF
13,-,TRBV28,-,TRBJ1-2,TGTGCCAGCAGTGTCGGGGGAAACTATGGCTACACCTTC,CASSVGGNYGYTF
13,-,TRBV28,-,TRBJ1-2,TGTGCCAGCAGCATGATAGCTAACTATGGCTACACCTTC,CASSMIANYGYTF
14,-,TRBV3-1/TRBV3-2,-,TRBJ1-1,TGTGCCAGCAGCCACCTTTACCAAGGGTCTGAAGCTTTCTTT,CASSHLYQGSEAFF